This TCR beta chain emerged from a study of blood T cell repertoires in COVID-19. With 6 bases clipped from V and 6 bases from J, the junction kept 2 bases outside the gene matches. Germline V gene data show CDR1 as SNHLY and CDR2 as FYNNEI. This CDR3 contains 12 residues. Per the study methods: Amplification with reference gene primers provided the estimates of nucleated cell counts. The repertoire was sequenced with immunoSEQ multiplex PCR; TCRdb's copy has only in-frame clones and lacks some. The DNA was the basis for D and trimming; V, J and clone size are from that table. The sample carries approximately 260,000 clones, approximately 79% recorded once.

Sequencing was performed on peripheral blood. This clonotype was sampled from a middle-aged woman with active or convalescent COVID-19. V gene TRBV2 combines with J gene TRBJ2-3; TRBD1 agrees at 8 bases. The CDR3 DNA is TGTGCCAGCAGACGACAGGGGGATACGCAGTATTTT. Protein product: CASRRQGDTQYF. Drawing the rest from reference TRBV2 and TRBJ2-3, the complete variable domain is EPEVTQTPSHQVTQMGQEVILRCVPISNHLYFYWYRQILGQKVEFLVSFYNNEISEKSEIFDDQFSVERPDGSNFTLKIRSTKLEDSAMYFCASRRQGDTQYFGPGTRLTVL.